The 7 T cell receptor beta chains listed next were all sequenced from one sample in a study of PD-L1 blockade in urothelial cancer. Assay: immunoSEQ multiplex PCR; the TCRdb copy retains only in-frame clones and omits some. The profile covers 20,000 to 25,000 clones, with 87% appearing a single time and approximately 3% taken by the ten largest. The sequencing here drew on PBMCs, taken around atezolizumab (anti-PD-L1) treatment. The source is a man aged 50-59 years with urothelial cancer.

The gene calls are TRBV19 and TRBJ2-7; 8 bases agree with TRBD2. Germline values: CDR1 LNHDA, CDR2 SQIVND (reference sequence). The CDR3 sequence is 15 residues long. J was trimmed by 3 bases and V by 5 bases; bases with no gene match: 9. The CDR3 loop is CASSVDSGAIYEQYF. The CDR3 DNA sequence: TGTGCCAGTAGTGTCGATAGCGGGGCGATCTACGAGCAGTACTTC.

The chain couples TRBV9 to TRBJ2-3; 14 bases align to TRBD2. V shed 5 bases and J 1 base; nucleotides not matched to a gene: 12. The CDR3 loop spans 19 amino acids. Germline CDR1 and CDR2: SGDLS and YYNGEE. Here the CDR3 reads CASSAYSGLAGDRTDTQYF. As DNA, the CDR3 is TGTGCCAGCAGTGCCTACTCGGGACTAGCGGGGGATCGCACAGATACGCAGTATTTT.

The chain uses TRBV19 and TRBJ2-4; possible D gene TRBD1, 5 bases. Germline CDR1 LNHDA, CDR2 SQIVND (reference sequence). The CDR3 covers 16 residues. Trimming stripped 3 bases from V and 2 bases from J, with 14 bases between. This CDR3 is CASSIQRTQSKNIQYF. Written as DNA, the CDR3 is TGTGCCAGTAGTATCCAAAGGACACAGTCCAAAAACATTCAGTACTTC. Full variable domain (remainder filled in from reference TRBV19 and TRBJ2-4): DGGITQSPKYLFRKEGQNVTLSCEQNLNHDAMYWYRQDPGQGLRLIYYSQIVNDFQKGDIAEGYSVSREKKESFPLTVTSAQKNPTAFYLCASSIQRTQSKNIQYFGAGTRLSVL.

V usage is TRBV6-5 and J usage is TRBJ1-2; D call uncertain. Germline values: CDR1 MNHEY, CDR2 SVGAGI. The CDR3 has 11 amino acids. V was pared by 8 bases and J by 0 bases, with 4 bases between. The CDR3: CASFTNYGYTF. The CDR3 bases are TGTGCCAGCTTCACTAACTATGGCTACACCTTC.

This chain uses TRBV11-2 with TRBJ2-5; weak D call: TRBD1 (5 bases). CDR3 length: 15 residues. Germline values: CDR1 SGHAT, CDR2 FQNNGV. Trimming removed 4 bases at V and 1 base at J, with 13 bases between. CDR3 sequence: CASSSLQVLQETQYF. DNA of the CDR3: TGTGCCAGCAGCTCACTACAGGTCCTCCAAGAGACCCAGTACTTC.

This chain links TRBV7-9 with TRBJ1-1; unclear D gene. Germline-derived CDR1 and CDR2 are SEHNR and FQNEAQ (reference sequence). The CDR3 is 14 residues long. With 2 bases removed from V and 0 bases from J, the gap between germline ends came to 7 bases. The CDR3 DNA reads as TGTGCCAGCAGCTTAAACGGGATGAACACTGAAGCTTTCTTT. Its translation: CASSLNGMNTEAFF.

The chain uses TRBV15 and TRBJ1-4; 8 positions match TRBD1. CDR1 and CDR2 (germline): LNHNV, YYDKDF (reference sequence). V lost 7 bases to trimming and J lost 8 bases; unmatched junction nucleotides: 6. The CDR3 length is 13 residues. The CDR3 loop reads CATKGQGEEKLFF. The CDR3 DNA follows: TGTGCCACCAAAGGACAGGGCGAGGAAAAACTGTTTTTT.